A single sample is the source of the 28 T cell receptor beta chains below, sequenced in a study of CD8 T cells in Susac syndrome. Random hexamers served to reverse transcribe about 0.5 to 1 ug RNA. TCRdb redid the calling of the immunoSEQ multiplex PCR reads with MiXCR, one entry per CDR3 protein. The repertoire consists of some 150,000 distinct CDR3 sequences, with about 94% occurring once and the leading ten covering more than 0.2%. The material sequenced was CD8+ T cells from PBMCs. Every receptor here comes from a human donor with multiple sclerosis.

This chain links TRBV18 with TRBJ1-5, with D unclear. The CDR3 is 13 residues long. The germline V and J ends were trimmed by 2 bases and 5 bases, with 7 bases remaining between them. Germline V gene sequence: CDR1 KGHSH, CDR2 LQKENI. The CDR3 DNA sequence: TGTGCCAGCTCACCAGAAGGGCATCAGCCCCAGCATTTT. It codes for CASSPEGHQPQHF. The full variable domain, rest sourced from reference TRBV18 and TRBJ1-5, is NAGVMQNPRHLVRRRGQEARLRCSPMKGHSHVYWYRQLPEEGLKFMVYLQKENIIDESGMPKERFSAEFPKEGPSILRIQQVVRGDSAAYFCASSPEGHQPQHFGDGTRLSIL.

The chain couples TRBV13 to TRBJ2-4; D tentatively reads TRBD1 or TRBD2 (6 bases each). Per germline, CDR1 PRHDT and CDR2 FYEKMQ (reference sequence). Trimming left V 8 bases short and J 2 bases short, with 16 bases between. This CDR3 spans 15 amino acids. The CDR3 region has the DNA TGTGCCAGCCGATCCAAAGGGGGGCCCAAAAACATTCAGTACTTC. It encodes CASRSKGGPKNIQYF.

The chain's CDR3 is CASSYSSRLSHNQPQHF. The CDR3 region has the DNA TGTGCCAGCAGTTACTCGTCCAGGCTTAGCCACAATCAGCCCCAGCATTTT. This sequence joins TRBV6-2 or TRBV6-3 and TRBJ1-5, with D unclear. Germline loops: CDR1 MNHEY, CDR2 SVGEGT. V was shortened by 0 bases and J by 3 bases, with 15 bases between the two germline ends. The CDR3 spans 17 residues.

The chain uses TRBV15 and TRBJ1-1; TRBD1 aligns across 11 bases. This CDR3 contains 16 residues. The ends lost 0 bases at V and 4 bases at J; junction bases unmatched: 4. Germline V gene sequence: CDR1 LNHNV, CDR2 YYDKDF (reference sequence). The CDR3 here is CATSREGQGGGTEAFF. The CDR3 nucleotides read TGTGCCACCAGCAGAGAGGGACAGGGGGGAGGCACTGAAGCTTTCTTT.

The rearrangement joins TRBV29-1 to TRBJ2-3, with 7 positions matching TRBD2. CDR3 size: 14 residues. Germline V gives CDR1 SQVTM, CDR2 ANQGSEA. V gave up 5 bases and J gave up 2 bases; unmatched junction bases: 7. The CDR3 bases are TGCAGCGTTAGCCTAGCGGACACCACAGATACGCAGTATTTT. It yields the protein CSVSLADTTDTQYF.

CDR3 DNA: TGTGCCAGTAGTGCCAGTGCAGGGAACTCCTACAATGAGCAGTTCTTC. Amino acids: CASSASAGNSYNEQFF. The chain couples TRBV19 to TRBJ2-1; the D gene is possibly TRBD1 (5 bases). CDR1 is LNHDA and CDR2 is SQIVND in the germline V gene (reference sequence). CDR3 length: 16 amino acids. V was clipped by 5 bases and J by 0 bases, with 14 bases between them.

CDR3 protein: CASSPSLAGRNGYTF. The CDR3 region has the DNA TGTGCCAGCAGCCCTTCGCTGGCGGGCCGAAATGGCTACACCTTC. The gene calls are TRBV3-1 and TRBJ1-2, with unresolved D. Between the trimmed V and J ends, which lost 4 bases and 6 bases, there was a span of 18 bases. Germline V gene lookup returns CDR1 LGHDT and CDR2 YNNKEL (reference sequence). The CDR3 sequence is 15 residues long.

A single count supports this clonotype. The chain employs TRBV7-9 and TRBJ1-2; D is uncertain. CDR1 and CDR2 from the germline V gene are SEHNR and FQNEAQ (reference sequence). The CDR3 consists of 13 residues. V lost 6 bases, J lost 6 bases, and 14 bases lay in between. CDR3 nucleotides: TGTGCCAGCAGTGGACGGCCTCAAAATGGCTACACCTTC. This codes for CASSGRPQNGYTF. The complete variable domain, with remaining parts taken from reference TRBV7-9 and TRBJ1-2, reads DTGVSQNPRHKITKRGQNVTFRCDPISEHNRLYWYRQTLGQGPEFLTYFQNEAQLEKSRLLSDRFSAERPKGSFSTLEIQRTEQGDSAMYLCASSGRPQNGYTFGSGTRLTVV.

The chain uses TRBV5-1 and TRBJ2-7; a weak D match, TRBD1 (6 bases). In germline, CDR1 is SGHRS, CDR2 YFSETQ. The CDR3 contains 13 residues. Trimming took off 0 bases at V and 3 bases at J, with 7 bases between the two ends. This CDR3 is CASSLDRDYEQYF. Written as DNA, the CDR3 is TGCGCCAGCAGCTTGGACAGGGACTACGAGCAGTACTTC.

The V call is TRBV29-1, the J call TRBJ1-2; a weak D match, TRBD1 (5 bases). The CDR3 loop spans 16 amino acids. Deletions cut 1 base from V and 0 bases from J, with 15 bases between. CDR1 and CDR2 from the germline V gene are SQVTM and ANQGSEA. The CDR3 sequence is CSVEARARETNYGYTF. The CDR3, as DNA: TGCAGCGTTGAAGCCCGAGCCAGGGAAACTAACTATGGCTACACCTTC.

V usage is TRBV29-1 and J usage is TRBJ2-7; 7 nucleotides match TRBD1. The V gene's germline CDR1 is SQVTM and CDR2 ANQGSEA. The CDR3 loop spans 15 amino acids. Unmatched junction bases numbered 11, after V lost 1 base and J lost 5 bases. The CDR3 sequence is CSVEGGQYSVDEQYF. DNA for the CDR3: TGCAGCGTTGAAGGGGGACAGTATAGTGTTGACGAGCAGTACTTC.

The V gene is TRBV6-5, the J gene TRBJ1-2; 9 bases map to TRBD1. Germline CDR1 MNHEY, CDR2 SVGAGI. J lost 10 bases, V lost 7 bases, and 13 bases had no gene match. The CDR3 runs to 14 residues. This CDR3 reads CASTLTGGYSDYTF. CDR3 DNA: TGTGCCAGCACTTTGACAGGGGGTTACTCGGACTACACCTTC.

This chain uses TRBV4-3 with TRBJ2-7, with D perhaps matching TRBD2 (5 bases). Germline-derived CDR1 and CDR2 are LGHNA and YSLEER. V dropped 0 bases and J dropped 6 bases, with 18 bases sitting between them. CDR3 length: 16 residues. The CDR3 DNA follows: TGCGCCAGCAGCCAAGATCGGGAAGGAATCGGTCTCGAGCAGTACTTC. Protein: CASSQDREGIGLEQYF.

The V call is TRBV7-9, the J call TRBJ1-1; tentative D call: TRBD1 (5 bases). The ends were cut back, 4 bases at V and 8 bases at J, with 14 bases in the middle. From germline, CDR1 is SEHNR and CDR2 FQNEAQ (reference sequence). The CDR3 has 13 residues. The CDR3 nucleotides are TGTGCCAGCAGCTGGGGGGGTTATTGGGAAGCTTTCTTT. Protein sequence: CASSWGGYWEAFF.

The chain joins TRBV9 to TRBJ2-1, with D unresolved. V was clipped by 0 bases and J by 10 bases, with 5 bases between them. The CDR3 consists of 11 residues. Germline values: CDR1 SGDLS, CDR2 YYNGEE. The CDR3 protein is CASSVDEEQFF. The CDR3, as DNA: TGTGCCAGCAGCGTAGATGAAGAGCAGTTCTTC.

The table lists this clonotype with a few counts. The CDR3 spells CASSLGTYNEQFF. The CDR3 region has the DNA TGTGCCAGCAGTTTAGGAACCTACAATGAGCAGTTCTTC. This chain links TRBV27 with TRBJ2-1; D unresolved. This CDR3 is built from 13 residues. In germline, CDR1 is MNHEY, CDR2 SMNVEV (reference sequence). Trimming cost V 2 bases and J 2 bases, with 4 bases left between them.

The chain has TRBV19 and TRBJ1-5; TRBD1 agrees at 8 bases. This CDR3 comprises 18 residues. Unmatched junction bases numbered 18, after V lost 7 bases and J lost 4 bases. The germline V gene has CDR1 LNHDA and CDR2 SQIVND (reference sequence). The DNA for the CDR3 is TGTGCCAGTATCCCAACCCGGACAGGGAGGGCTGGGAATCAGCCCCAGCATTTT. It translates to CASIPTRTGRAGNQPQHF.

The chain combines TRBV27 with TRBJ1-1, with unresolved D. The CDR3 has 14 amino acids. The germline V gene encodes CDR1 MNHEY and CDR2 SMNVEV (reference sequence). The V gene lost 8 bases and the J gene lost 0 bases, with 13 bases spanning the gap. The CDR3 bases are TGTGCCAGCCTCCCCCGGGCGATGAACACTGAAGCTTTCTTT. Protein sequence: CASLPRAMNTEAFF.

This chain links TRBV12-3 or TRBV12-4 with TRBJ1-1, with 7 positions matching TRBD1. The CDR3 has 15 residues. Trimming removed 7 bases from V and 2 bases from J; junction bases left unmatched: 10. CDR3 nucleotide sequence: TGTGCCAGCAACTCGGGACAGAATCTCAACACTGAAGCTTTCTTT. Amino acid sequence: CASNSGQNLNTEAFF.

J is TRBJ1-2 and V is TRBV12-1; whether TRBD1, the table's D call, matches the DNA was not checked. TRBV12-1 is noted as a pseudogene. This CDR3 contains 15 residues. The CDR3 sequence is CASSFGGTGARGYTF. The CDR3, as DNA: TGTGCCAGCAGCTTTGGAGGGACGGGGGCTCGTGGCTACACCTTC.

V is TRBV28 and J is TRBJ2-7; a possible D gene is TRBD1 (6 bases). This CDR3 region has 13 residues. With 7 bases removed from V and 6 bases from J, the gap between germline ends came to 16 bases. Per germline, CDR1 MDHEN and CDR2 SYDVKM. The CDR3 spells CASNTGYPLEQYF. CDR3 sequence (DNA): TGTGCCAGCAATACAGGGTATCCCCTCGAGCAGTACTTC.

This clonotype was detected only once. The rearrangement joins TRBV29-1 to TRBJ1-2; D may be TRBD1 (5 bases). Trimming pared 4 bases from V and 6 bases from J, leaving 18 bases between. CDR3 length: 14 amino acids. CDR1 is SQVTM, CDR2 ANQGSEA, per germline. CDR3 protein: CSVGLGQEGHGYTF. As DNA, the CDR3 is TGCAGCGTTGGTCTCGGGCAGGAGGGACATGGCTACACCTTC.

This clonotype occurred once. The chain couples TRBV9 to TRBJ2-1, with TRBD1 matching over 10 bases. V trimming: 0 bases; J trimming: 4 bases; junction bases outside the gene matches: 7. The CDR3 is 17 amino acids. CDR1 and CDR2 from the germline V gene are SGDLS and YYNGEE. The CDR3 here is CASSVDTGTGEYNEQFF. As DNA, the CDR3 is TGTGCCAGCAGCGTAGACACCGGGACAGGGGAGTACAATGAGCAGTTCTTC.

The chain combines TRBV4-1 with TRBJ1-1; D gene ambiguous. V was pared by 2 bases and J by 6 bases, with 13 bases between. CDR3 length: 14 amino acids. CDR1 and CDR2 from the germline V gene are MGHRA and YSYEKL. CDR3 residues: CASSQYRGSPEAFF. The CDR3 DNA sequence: TGCGCCAGCAGCCAATACCGGGGAAGTCCTGAAGCTTTCTTT.

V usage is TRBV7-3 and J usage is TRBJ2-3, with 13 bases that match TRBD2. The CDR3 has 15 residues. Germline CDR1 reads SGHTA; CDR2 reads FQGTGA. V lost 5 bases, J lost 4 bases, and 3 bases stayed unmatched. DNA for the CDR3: TGTGCCAGCAGCCGGACTAGCGGGAGCGCAGATACGCAGTATTTT. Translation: CASSRTSGSADTQYF.

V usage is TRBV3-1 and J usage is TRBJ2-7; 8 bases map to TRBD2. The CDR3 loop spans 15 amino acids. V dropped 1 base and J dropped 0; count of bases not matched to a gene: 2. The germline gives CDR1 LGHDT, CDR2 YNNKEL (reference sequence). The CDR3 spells CASSQGLASSYEQYF. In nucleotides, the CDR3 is TGTGCCAGCAGCCAAGGACTAGCGAGCTCCTACGAGCAGTACTTC.

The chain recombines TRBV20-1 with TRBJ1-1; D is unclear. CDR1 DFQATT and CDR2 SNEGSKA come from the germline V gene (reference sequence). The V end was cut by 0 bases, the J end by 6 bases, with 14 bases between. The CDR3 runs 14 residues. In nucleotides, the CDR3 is TGCAGTGCTAGAGAAACCCGCCGAATCTCTGAAGCTTTCTTT. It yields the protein CSARETRRISEAFF.

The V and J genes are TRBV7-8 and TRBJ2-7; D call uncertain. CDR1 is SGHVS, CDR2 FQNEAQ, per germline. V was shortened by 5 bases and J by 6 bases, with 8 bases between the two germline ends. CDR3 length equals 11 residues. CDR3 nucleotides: TGTGCCAGCAGCGAAGTAGTCGAGCAGTACTTC. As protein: CASSEVVEQYF.